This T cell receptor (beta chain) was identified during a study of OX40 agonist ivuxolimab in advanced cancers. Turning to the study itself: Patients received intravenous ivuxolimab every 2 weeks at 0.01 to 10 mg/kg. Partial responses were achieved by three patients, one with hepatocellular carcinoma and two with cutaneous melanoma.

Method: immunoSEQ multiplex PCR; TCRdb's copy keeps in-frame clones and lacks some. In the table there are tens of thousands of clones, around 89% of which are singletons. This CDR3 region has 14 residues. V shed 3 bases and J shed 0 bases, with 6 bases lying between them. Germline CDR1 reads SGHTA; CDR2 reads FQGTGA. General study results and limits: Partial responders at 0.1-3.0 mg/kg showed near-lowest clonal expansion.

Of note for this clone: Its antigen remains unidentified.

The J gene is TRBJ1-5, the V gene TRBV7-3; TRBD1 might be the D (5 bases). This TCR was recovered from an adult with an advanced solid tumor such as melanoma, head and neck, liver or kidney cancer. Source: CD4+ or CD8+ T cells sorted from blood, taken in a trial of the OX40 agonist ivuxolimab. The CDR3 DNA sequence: TGTGCCAGCAGCTTTACAGGTAGCAATCAGCCCCAGCATTTT. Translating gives CASSFTGSNQPQHF.